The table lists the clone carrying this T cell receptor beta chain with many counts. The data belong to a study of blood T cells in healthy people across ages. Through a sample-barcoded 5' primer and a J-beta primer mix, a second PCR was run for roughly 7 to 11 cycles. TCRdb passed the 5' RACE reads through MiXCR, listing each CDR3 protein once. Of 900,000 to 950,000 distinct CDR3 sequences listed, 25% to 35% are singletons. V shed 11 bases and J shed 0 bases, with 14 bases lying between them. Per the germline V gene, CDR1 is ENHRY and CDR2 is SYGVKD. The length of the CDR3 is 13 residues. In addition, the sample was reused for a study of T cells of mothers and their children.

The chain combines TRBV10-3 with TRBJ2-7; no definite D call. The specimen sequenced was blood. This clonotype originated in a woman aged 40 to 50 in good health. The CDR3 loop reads CAVSPPLSYEQYF. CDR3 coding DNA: TGTGCCGTATCCCCCCCCCTCTCCTACGAGCAGTACTTC.